These 9 T cell receptor beta chains came from one sample sequenced in a study of shared clonotypes between healthy human individuals (TCRdb year 2020). The method behind the library was the immunoSEQ multiplex PCR assay. What TCRdb holds here is the immuneACCESS table cut down to in-frame rearrangements. Part of the clones is not present; checked against another copy, under half of the missing clones reflect an unresolved V gene, and the others are unexplained. The sample table lists about 2.5 million clones, 85% to 95% of them with a count of one. The leading ten clones occupy 0.3% to 0.4% of the sample. The sequencing sample was made of naive CD4+ T cells from PBMCs. The sample's cell subset or site label, decoded: CD45RA+ positively selected. The receptors shown here come from a man younger than 30 in good health. Some clones in this sample may be carry-over from other donors' samples.

The chain carries TRBV6-5 and TRBJ1-4, with TRBD1 matching 7 bases. The CDR3 loop spans 12 amino acids. Germline lookup yields CDR1 MNHEY and CDR2 SVGAGI. Germline trimming cut 8 bases from V and 4 bases from J; bases unmatched to any gene: 1. Here the CDR3 reads CASRDSNEKLFF. The CDR3 nucleotides are TGTGCCAGCCGGGACAGTAATGAAAAACTGTTTTTT.

This chain connects TRBV28 to TRBJ1-2, with D maybe TRBD1 (5 bases). V was shortened by 1 base and J by 6 bases, with 9 bases between the two germline ends. The germline V gene encodes CDR1 MDHEN and CDR2 SYDVKM. The CDR3 loop spans 13 amino acids. The CDR3 nucleotides are TGTGCCAGCAGTTTATTGTCAGGGAATGGCTACACCTTC. It encodes CASSLLSGNGYTF.

In its sample, this clone was seen once. The CDR3 DNA sequence: TGTGCCAGCAGCCCCTCCGGGACAGGGGGTTGGTACGAGCAGTACTTC. It translates to CASSPSGTGGWYEQYF. The chain carries TRBV11-1 and TRBJ2-7, with 11 bases that match TRBD1. Germline values: CDR1 SGHAT, CDR2 FQDESV (reference sequence). The CDR3 sequence is 16 residues long. J lost 4 bases, V lost 5 bases, and 10 bases had no gene match.

The chain carries TRBV5-1 and TRBJ2-3; tentatively, D is TRBD1 (6 bases). CDR3 length equals 14 residues. Germline V gene data show CDR1 as SGHRS and CDR2 as YFSETQ. Trimming took off 4 bases at V and 5 bases at J, with 14 bases between the two ends. The CDR3 nucleotides are TGCGCCAGCAGCCCTATGGGGGCAGGAGATACGCAGTATTTT. Residues: CASSPMGAGDTQYF.

The genes are TRBV5-1 and TRBJ2-5, with TRBD2 identical over 11 bases. CDR3 length: 15 amino acids. V lost 4 bases and J lost 7; bases outside the gene matches: 9. The V gene's germline CDR1 is SGHRS and CDR2 YFSETQ. The CDR3 here is CASSEGLADGGTQYF. As DNA, the CDR3 is TGCGCCAGCAGCGAGGGACTAGCGGACGGCGGGACCCAGTACTTC.

Only one count was recorded for this clone. This rearrangement joins TRBV11-3 to TRBJ2-1; D is unclear. Germline V gene data show CDR1 as SGHNT and CDR2 as YENEEA. Trimming stripped 5 bases from V and 3 bases from J, with 8 bases between. The CDR3 extends over 13 amino acids. CDR3 residues: CASSTRLYNEQFF. The CDR3 region has the DNA TGTGCCAGCAGCACCCGCCTCTACAATGAGCAGTTCTTC.

V is TRBV21-1 and J is TRBJ2-1; the D call TRBD2 from the table was never checked on the DNA. TRBV21-1 is a listed pseudogene. This CDR3 is 14 amino acids long. The CDR3 here is CASSKSGRGHEQFF. For the CDR3, the DNA is TGTGCCAGCAGCAAGAGCGGGAGAGGCCATGAGCAGTTCTTC.

About this clone itself: It may be a read error: a sequence one base away is much more abundant. The CDR3 is CASSTRTGYNEQFF. CDR3 sequence (DNA): TGTGCCAGCAGTACCCGGACAGGGTACAATGAGCAGTTCTTC. V usage is TRBV6-1 and J usage is TRBJ2-1, with 8 bases lining up with TRBD1. The junction had 4 bases not matched to a gene; V was cut back by 5 bases and J by 4 bases. The CDR3 has 14 residues. Germline CDR1 and CDR2: MNHNS and SASEGT.

The chain employs TRBV7-9 and TRBJ2-5, with a possible D match to TRBD1 (6 bases). The V and J ends lost 5 bases and 5 bases respectively, with 18 bases between them. The CDR3 extends over 15 amino acids. From germline, CDR1 is SEHNR and CDR2 FQNEAQ (reference sequence). The CDR3 sequence: CASSPQTGFIETQYF. CDR3 bases: TGTGCCAGCAGCCCGCAGACAGGTTTCATCGAGACCCAGTACTTC.